A single sample is the source of the 6 T cell receptor beta chains below, sequenced in a study of CD8+ T cells in alopecia areata. RNA extraction and reverse transcription yielded cDNA as sequencing template. Sequencing was performed with immunoSEQ multiplex PCR; in TCRdb, only in-frame clones are kept and a portion is missing. The repertoire holds under 130,000 clones, with 55% as singletons. The sequenced sample consisted of CD4+ T cells sorted from blood. These receptors originate from a human donor in good health.

This clone was seen a few times. The sample contains more than one DNA sequence encoding this CDR3. The gene calls are TRBV7-2 and TRBJ2-1; D may correspond to TRBD1 or TRBD2 (5 bases each). This CDR3 contains 12 residues. Trimming removed 2 bases from V and 8 bases from J, with 7 bases in between. Germline-derived CDR1 and CDR2 are SGHTA and FQGNSA. CDR3 DNA: TGTGCCAGCAGCTTAAGGGGAGATGAGCAGTTCTTC. This encodes CASSLRGDEQFF.

The V gene is TRBV7-9, the J gene TRBJ2-1; D is perhaps TRBD2 (5 bases). V was clipped by 4 bases and J by 9 bases, with 7 bases between them. This CDR3 has 11 amino acids. Per germline, CDR1 SEHNR and CDR2 FQNEAQ (reference sequence). The DNA of the CDR3 is TGTGCCAGCAGCTACGGAGGTGAGCAGTTCTTC. Translation gives CASSYGGEQFF.

This clone showed up just a few times. The V gene is TRBV5-4, the J gene TRBJ2-2; D remains ambiguous. The CDR3 is 15 residues long. Trimming took 9 bases from V and 0 from J, leaving 15 bases between them. Germline CDR1 is SGHNT and CDR2 is YYREEE (reference sequence). Here the CDR3 reads CAIHWQSPNTGELFF. The CDR3 nucleotides are TGTGCCATTCACTGGCAATCACCGAACACCGGGGAGCTGTTTTTT.

The genes are TRBV18 and TRBJ2-5; possible D gene TRBD2, 5 bases. Germline loops: CDR1 KGHSH, CDR2 LQKENI. The CDR3 loop spans 16 amino acids. V shed 4 bases and J shed 3 bases, with 18 bases lying between them. CDR3 in amino acids: CASSLFIGSGEETQYF. The CDR3 nucleotides read TGTGCCAGCTCACTTTTTATCGGCAGCGGAGAAGAGACCCAGTACTTC.

This clone occurred a few times. J is TRBJ2-5 and V is TRBV7-2; D is possibly TRBD1 (6 bases). This CDR3 is 13 amino acids long. Between the trimmed V and J ends, which lost 6 bases and 9 bases, there was a span of 17 bases. Germline V gene lookup returns CDR1 SGHTA and CDR2 FQGNSA. The CDR3 DNA is TGTGCCAGCAGTCCGGACAGCGTCAGGGCCCAGTACTTC. Protein sequence: CASSPDSVRAQYF.

The genes are TRBV28 and TRBJ2-5; the D gene is possibly TRBD2 (5 bases). Germline CDR1 and CDR2: MDHEN and SYDVKM. V lost 3 bases, J lost 7 bases, and 9 bases lay in between. The CDR3 totals 12 residues. The CDR3 reads CASSFSAGTQYF. In DNA, the CDR3 is TGTGCCAGCAGTTTTAGTGCGGGGACCCAGTACTTC.